Shown below are 18 T cell receptor beta chains from a single sample sequenced in a study of blood T cell repertoires in COVID-19. Only in-frame clones appear in the TCRdb table, and some are missing; sequencing was by immunoSEQ multiplex PCR. The sample holds 120,000 to 150,000 clones, roughly four fifths seen once. Specimen: peripheral blood. All receptors derive from a woman older than 75 in a cohort sampled during active or convalescent COVID-19.

The chain recombines TRBV7-2 with TRBJ2-3; D is perhaps TRBD1 (6 bases). V shed 5 bases and J shed 3 bases, with 15 bases lying between them. The CDR3 sequence is 15 residues long. Germline-derived CDR1 and CDR2 are SGHTA and FQGNSA. Written as DNA, the CDR3 is TGTGCCAGCAGCCTAAGCCAGGGGTTTACAGATACGCAGTATTTT. Translation gives CASSLSQGFTDTQYF.

The gene calls are TRBV21-1 and TRBJ2-4; the table assigns TRBD1, which was not confirmed against the DNA. TRBV21-1 is labeled a pseudogene. CDR3 length: 17 amino acids. This CDR3 is CASSNDNRGIAKNIQYF. The CDR3 region has the DNA TGTGCCAGCAGCAACGATAACAGGGGGATAGCCAAAAACATTCAGTACTTC.

This chain connects TRBV6-6 to TRBJ1-2; 8 bases match TRBD1. CDR3 size: 14 residues. Germline-derived CDR1 and CDR2 are MNHNY and SVGAGI (reference sequence). Germline trimming cut 5 bases from V and 3 bases from J; bases unmatched to any gene: 5. The DNA for the CDR3 is TGTGCCAGCAGTGACAGGGGAAAGGACTATGGCTACACCTTC. Protein product: CASSDRGKDYGYTF.

The chain has TRBV5-4 and TRBJ1-2; weak D call: TRBD1 (6 bases). In germline, CDR1 is SGHNT, CDR2 YYREEE (reference sequence). V was clipped by 0 bases and J by 4 bases, with 16 bases between them. This CDR3 spans 16 amino acids. The CDR3 DNA reads TGTGCCAGCAGCTTGGAAGGCCCAGGGGAGGGCTATGGCTACACCTTC. Translated: CASSLEGPGEGYGYTF.

The chain employs TRBV25-1 and TRBJ1-4; D remains unclear. CDR1 and CDR2 from the germline V gene are MGHDK and SYGVNS. The CDR3 consists of 14 residues. With 5 bases removed from V and 6 bases from J, the gap between germline ends came to 13 bases. Written as DNA, the CDR3 is TGTGCCAGCAGTATTCACGGAGGAGATGAAAAACTGTTTTTT. It yields the protein CASSIHGGDEKLFF. Together with reference TRBV25-1 and TRBJ1-4, the CDR3 gives the full variable domain: EADIYQTPRYLVIGTGKKITLECSQTMGHDKMYWYQQDPGMELHLIHYSYGVNSTEKGDLSSESTVSRIRTEHFPLTLESARPSHTSQYLCASSIHGGDEKLFFGSGTQLSVL.

V usage is TRBV3-1 (or the pseudogene TRBV3-2) and J usage is TRBJ2-3; tentative D call: TRBD1 (7 bases). Germline V CDR1 and CDR2: LGHDT, YNNKEL (reference sequence). The V end was cut by 4 bases, the J end by 10 bases, with 12 bases between. This CDR3 is built from 12 residues. This CDR3 reads CASSPQGGPQYF. Written as DNA, the CDR3 is TGTGCCAGCAGCCCGCAGGGGGGACCGCAGTATTTT.

This clone was counted a few times. The rearrangement links TRBV21-1 to TRBJ2-4; the table assigns TRBD2, which was not confirmed against the DNA. TRBV21-1 counts as a pseudogene. The CDR3 sequence is 19 residues long. DNA of the CDR3: TGTGCCAGCAGCAACTGGAGGGAGAGGGGATTTCTAGCCAAAAACATTCAGTACTTC. The encoded protein is CASSNWRERGFLAKNIQYF.

This clone was observed once. This chain uses TRBV7-9 with TRBJ2-1, with 8 bases that match TRBD1. CDR1 is SEHNR and CDR2 is FQNEAQ in the germline V gene (reference sequence). V trimming: 5 bases; J trimming: 1 base; junction bases outside the gene matches: 13. This CDR3 has 18 amino acids. This chain's CDR3 is CASSPNYGTGVSYNEQFF. DNA of the CDR3: TGTGCCAGCAGCCCGAACTACGGGACAGGAGTATCCTACAATGAGCAGTTCTTC.

The rearrangement joins TRBV10-3 to TRBJ1-2; D not resolved. The CDR3 runs to 14 residues. The germline V gene encodes CDR1 ENHRY and CDR2 SYGVKD. V gave up 0 bases and J gave up 7 bases, with 12 bases separating them. CDR3 bases: TGTGCCATCAGTGAGTCCTACTCCGAGGCTGGCTACACCTTC. This sequence encodes CAISESYSEAGYTF.

The rearrangement uses TRBV10-3 and TRBJ1-1, with a tentative D call TRBD1 (6 bases). The germline V and J ends were trimmed by 6 bases and 3 bases, with 11 bases remaining between them. Germline V lookup: CDR1 ENHRY, CDR2 SYGVKD. CDR3 length: 13 residues. The CDR3 nucleotides read TGTGCCATCAGCTTACAGGGCTACACTGAAGCTTTCTTT. This sequence encodes CAISLQGYTEAFF.

As to this clone: The DNA is left out, because the CDR3 cannot be placed on it with certainty; the CDR3 is given as TCRdb lists it. The chain links TRBV21-1 to TRBJ1-3. TRBV21-1 is described as a pseudogene. The CDR3 length equals 13 residues, ends included. The CDR3 spells CASPWGDGNTIYF.

V gene TRBV4-1 combines with J gene TRBJ1-4, with TRBD1 matching over 10 bases. This CDR3 spans 17 amino acids. J gave up 2 bases and V 6 bases, and 9 bases lay outside the gene matches. The germline V gene has CDR1 MGHRA and CDR2 YSYEKL. CDR3 coding DNA: TGCGCCAGCAGTCGACGACAGGGGGCGAACACTAATGAAAAACTGTTTTTT. The encoded protein is CASSRRQGANTNEKLFF.

The chain carries TRBV4-3 and TRBJ1-2, with 8 nucleotides matching TRBD1. V was pared by 1 base and J by 4 bases, with 5 bases of the junction left unmatched. The CDR3 extends over 15 amino acids. Per the germline V gene, CDR1 is LGHNA and CDR2 is YSLEER. The CDR3 DNA reads as TGCGCCAGCAGCCAAGGAACAGGGGGTCCCTATGGCTACACCTTC. This encodes CASSQGTGGPYGYTF.

The rearrangement joins TRBV19 to TRBJ1-5; maybe TRBD1 (5 bases). The CDR3 extends over 16 amino acids. The germline V gene encodes CDR1 LNHDA and CDR2 SQIVND (reference sequence). The V and J ends lost 4 bases and 0 bases respectively, with 13 bases between them. The CDR3 nucleotides are TGTGCCAGTAGTACCCTACAGGTATTTAGCAATCAGCCCCAGCATTTT. Protein: CASSTLQVFSNQPQHF.

This clone appeared a few times. This chain links TRBV7-9 with TRBJ1-2; 11 bases map to TRBD1. This CDR3 has 16 amino acids. The germline CDR1 and CDR2 sequences are SEHNR and FQNEAQ (reference sequence). The V segment lost 3 bases and the J segment 8 bases; nucleotides outside the gene matches: 11. The CDR3 is CASSLAPGQGVDGYTF. The CDR3 DNA reads as TGTGCCAGCAGCTTGGCACCGGGACAGGGGGTTGACGGCTACACCTTC.

This chain joins TRBV28 and TRBJ1-5; 10 bases line up with TRBD1. Trimming removed 5 bases from V and 6 bases from J; junction bases left unmatched: 10. Germline CDR1 reads MDHEN; CDR2 reads SYDVKM. The CDR3 is 16 residues long. CDR3 in amino acids: CASSPSGTGVTQPQHF. Written as DNA, the CDR3 is TGTGCCAGCAGTCCCTCCGGGACAGGGGTAACTCAGCCCCAGCATTTT.

The chain employs TRBV5-1 and TRBJ2-1; 9 nucleotides match TRBD1. CDR3 length: 15 residues. The trim removed 4 bases at V and 4 bases at J, leaving 6 bases unmatched. The germline V gene encodes CDR1 SGHRS and CDR2 YFSETQ. The CDR3 bases are TGCGCCAGCAGCCTACCCGGGACAGGGTACAATGAGCAGTTCTTC. This sequence encodes CASSLPGTGYNEQFF.

CDR3 sequence reads: CASRAGELNEQFF. Written as DNA, the CDR3 is TGCGCCAGCAGAGCAGGGGAATTGAATGAGCAGTTCTTC. This chain links TRBV5-1 with TRBJ2-1, with D possibly matching TRBD1 (6 bases). This CDR3 has 13 residues. Trimming pared 5 bases from V and 7 bases from J, leaving 13 bases between. Germline CDR1 is SGHRS and CDR2 is YFSETQ.